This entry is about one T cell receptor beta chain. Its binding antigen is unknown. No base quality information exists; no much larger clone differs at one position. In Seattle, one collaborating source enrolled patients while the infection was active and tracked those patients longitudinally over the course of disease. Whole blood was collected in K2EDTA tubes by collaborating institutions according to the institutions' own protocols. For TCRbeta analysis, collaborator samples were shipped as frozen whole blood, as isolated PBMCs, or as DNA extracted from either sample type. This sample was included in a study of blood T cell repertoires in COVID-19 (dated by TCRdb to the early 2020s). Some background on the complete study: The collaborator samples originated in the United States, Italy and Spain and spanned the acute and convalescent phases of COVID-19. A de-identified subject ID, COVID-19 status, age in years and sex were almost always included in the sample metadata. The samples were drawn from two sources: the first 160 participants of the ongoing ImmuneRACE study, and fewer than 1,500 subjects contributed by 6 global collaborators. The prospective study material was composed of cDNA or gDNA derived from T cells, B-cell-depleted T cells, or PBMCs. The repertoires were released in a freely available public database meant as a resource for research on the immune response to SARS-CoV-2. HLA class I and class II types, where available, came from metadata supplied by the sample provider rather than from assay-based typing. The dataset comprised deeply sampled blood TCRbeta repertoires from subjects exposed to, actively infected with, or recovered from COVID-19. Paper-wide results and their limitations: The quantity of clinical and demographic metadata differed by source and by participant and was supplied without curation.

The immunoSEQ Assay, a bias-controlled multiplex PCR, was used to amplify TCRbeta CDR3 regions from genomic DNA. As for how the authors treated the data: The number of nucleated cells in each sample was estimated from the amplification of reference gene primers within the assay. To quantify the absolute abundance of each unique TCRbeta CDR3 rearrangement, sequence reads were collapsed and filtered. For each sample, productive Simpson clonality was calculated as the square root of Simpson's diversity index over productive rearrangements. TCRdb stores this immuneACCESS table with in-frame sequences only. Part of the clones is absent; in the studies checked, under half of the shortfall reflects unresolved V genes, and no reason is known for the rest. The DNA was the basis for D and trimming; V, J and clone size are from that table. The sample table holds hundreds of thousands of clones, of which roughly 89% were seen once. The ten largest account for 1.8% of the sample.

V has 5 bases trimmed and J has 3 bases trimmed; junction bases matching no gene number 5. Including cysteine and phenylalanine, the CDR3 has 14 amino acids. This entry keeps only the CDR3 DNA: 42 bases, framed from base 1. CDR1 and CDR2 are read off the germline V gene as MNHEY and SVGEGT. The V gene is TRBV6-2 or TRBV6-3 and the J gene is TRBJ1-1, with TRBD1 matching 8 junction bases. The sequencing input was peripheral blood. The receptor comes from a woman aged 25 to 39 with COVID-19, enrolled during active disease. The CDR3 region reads CASSLDRGYTEAFF. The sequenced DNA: TGTGCCAGCAGTCTAGACAGGGGTTACACTGAAGCTTTCTTT.